These 30 T cell receptor beta chains were all obtained from the same sample, sequenced in a study of regulatory T cells in long-lasting Graves disease. Relying on iRepertoire HTBI primers and Arm-PCR of CDR3 regions, the team built TCR beta libraries. Using its own MiXCR run on the multiplex PCR reads, TCRdb lists one record per CDR3 protein. Here the sample spans some 560,000 distinct CDR3 sequences, 15% to 20% being singletons. Time point defined: newly diagnosed GD, antithyroid drugs for less than 3 months. From RNA extracted from PBMCs, the TCR library was made. These same records also appear under a second study, on T cells in Graves' hyperthyroidism and ophthalmopathy.

The input for sequencing was peripheral blood mononuclear cells (PBMCs), taken at new diagnosis, from a patient treated with antithyroid drugs. All receptors derive from a middle-aged woman with Graves disease.

This chain uses TRBV12-3 or TRBV12-4 with TRBJ2-2; 10 positions match TRBD1. This CDR3 has 15 residues. Losses at the gene ends were 3 bases for V and 6 bases for J; bases not matched to a gene: 4. CDR3 sequence (DNA): TGTGCCAGCAGTTTGGGACAGGGGTGGGCCGGGGAGCTGTTTTTT. As protein: CASSLGQGWAGELFF.

This clonotype was counted ten times or more. The rearrangement links TRBV28 to TRBJ1-4, with 8 bases identical to TRBD1. The V gene's germline CDR1 is MDHEN and CDR2 SYDVKM. J gave up 7 bases and V 6 bases, and 13 bases lay outside the gene matches. The CDR3 covers 16 residues. CDR3 loop: CASSPSLQGVGEKLFF. CDR3 nucleotide sequence: TGTGCCAGCAGCCCGTCCCTACAGGGGGTGGGTGAAAAACTGTTTTTT. The full variable domain, completed using reference TRBV28 and TRBJ1-4, is DVKVTQSSRYLVKRTGEKVFLECVQDMDHENMFWYRQDPGLGLRLIYFSYDVKMKEKGDIPEGYSVSREKKERFSLILESASTNQTSMYLCASSPSLQGVGEKLFFGSGTQLSVL.

The rearrangement links TRBV6-9 to TRBJ2-7, with a weak D call TRBD2 (5 bases). The V gene lost 4 bases and the J gene lost 0 bases, with 16 bases spanning the gap. The CDR3 loop spans 16 amino acids. Germline lookup yields CDR1 MNHGY and CDR2 SVAAGI. Here the CDR3 DNA reads TGTGCCAGCAGTTCCCCCGGAGGAAGAAGCTCCTACGAGCAGTACTTC. Encoded protein: CASSSPGGRSSYEQYF.

A few counts support this clonotype. The rearrangement uses TRBV10-3 and TRBJ1-2, with D perhaps matching TRBD1 (5 bases). V gave up 6 bases and J gave up 7 bases, with 12 bases separating them. Germline CDR1 and CDR2: ENHRY and SYGVKD. There are 12 residues in the CDR3. CDR3 DNA sequence: TGTGCCATCAGGGGGACGGGGGGTGGCTACACCTTC. Translation: CAIRGTGGGYTF.

V gene TRBV27 combines with J gene TRBJ2-7; D could derive from TRBD1 or TRBD2 (5 bases each). The CDR3 totals 14 residues. V was pared by 2 bases and J by 5 bases, with 13 bases between. Germline CDR1 reads MNHEY; CDR2 reads SMNVEV (reference sequence). Here the CDR3 DNA reads TGTGCCAGCAGTTTAGACGGGGCGGCGGACGAGCAGTACTTC. As protein: CASSLDGAADEQYF.

This clonotype was seen a single time. The chain is built from TRBV2 and TRBJ2-1; 12 nucleotides line up with TRBD2. This CDR3 is built from 14 residues. The germline gives CDR1 SNHLY, CDR2 FYNNEI. With V trimmed by 8 bases and J by 2 bases, 1 base remained unmatched. CDR3 residues: CASRTSGAYNEQFF. CDR3 coding DNA: TGTGCCAGCCGGACTAGCGGGGCCTACAATGAGCAGTTCTTC.

This clonotype was seen only a few times. The chain has TRBV20-1 and TRBJ1-2; weak D call: TRBD1 (5 bases). The germline V gene encodes CDR1 DFQATT and CDR2 SNEGSKA (reference sequence). The CDR3 has 14 amino acids. The V gene lost 5 bases and the J gene lost 5 bases, with 18 bases spanning the gap. CDR3 amino acids: CSALPGRLGYGYTF. As DNA, the CDR3 is TGCAGTGCTTTACCAGGGCGTTTGGGTTATGGCTACACCTTC.

The chain links TRBV4-1 to TRBJ1-1; no reliable D call. This CDR3 contains 16 residues. V was shortened by 0 bases and J by 0 bases, with 11 bases between the two germline ends. Germline V gene data show CDR1 as MGHRA and CDR2 as YSYEKL. CDR3 in DNA: TGCGCCAGCAGCCAAGACTCGTCTCAGATGAACACTGAAGCTTTCTTT. Amino acid sequence: CASSQDSSQMNTEAFF.

This clonotype turned up a few times. The chain has TRBV3-1 and TRBJ2-4; D assignment may be TRBD1 or TRBD2 (5 bases each). Per the germline V gene, CDR1 is LGHDT and CDR2 is YNNKEL (reference sequence). CDR3 length: 14 amino acids. The V and J ends lost 2 bases and 5 bases respectively, with 10 bases between them. DNA of the CDR3: TGTGCCAGCAGCCAACGGGACGGAGAAAACATTCAGTACTTC. Protein product: CASSQRDGENIQYF.

This clonotype came up many times. The genes are TRBV6-5 and TRBJ1-4, with TRBD1 as a possible D gene (6 bases). This CDR3 has 17 amino acids. V dropped 0 bases and J dropped 8 bases, with 19 bases sitting between them. Germline loops: CDR1 MNHEY, CDR2 SVGAGI. CDR3 sequence (DNA): TGTGCCAGCAGTTACTCGAGTTCCACAGGGCGACGGGAAAAACTGTTTTTT. Amino acid sequence: CASSYSSSTGRREKLFF.

This sequence joins TRBV7-6 and TRBJ1-1; unclear D gene. The ends were cut back, 2 bases at V and 4 bases at J, with 20 bases in the middle. Germline V gene data show CDR1 as SGHVS and CDR2 as FNYEAQ. CDR3 length: 17 amino acids. For the CDR3, the DNA is TGTGCCAGCAGCTTATCTTCCGGAGAGACGGTCCTCACTGAAGCTTTCTTT. Encoded protein: CASSLSSGETVLTEAFF.

Comment on this clonotype: Since a much larger clone is just one base distant, this may be a read error. The chain has TRBV7-9 and TRBJ2-7; TRBD1 agrees at 8 bases. The length of the CDR3 is 17 residues. Germline values: CDR1 SEHNR, CDR2 FQNEAQ (reference sequence). V was pared by 1 base and J by 8 bases, with 16 bases of the junction left unmatched. The CDR3 reads CASSLGLPGQGCTKQYF. For the CDR3, the DNA is TGTGCCAGCAGCTTAGGCCTCCCCGGACAGGGATGTACGAAGCAGTACTTC.

This clonotype was seen ten or more times. This chain connects TRBV20-1 to TRBJ1-1; D not resolved. This CDR3 has 13 amino acids. V was clipped by 0 bases and J by 0 bases, with 5 bases between them. Germline CDR1 and CDR2: DFQATT and SNEGSKA (reference sequence). The CDR3 loop reads CSAREDMNTEAFF. The CDR3 region has the DNA TGCAGTGCTAGAGAGGATATGAACACTGAAGCTTTCTTT.

The J gene is TRBJ2-7, the V gene TRBV4-1; D gene ambiguous. V was clipped by 1 base and J by 3 bases, with 25 bases between them. CDR3 size: 19 residues. Germline V gene sequence: CDR1 MGHRA, CDR2 YSYEKL. In DNA, the CDR3 is TGCGCCAGCAGCCAAGGAGGCCTTTCTACCGGGCAGCCGGGCTACGAGCAGTACTTC. Its protein is CASSQGGLSTGQPGYEQYF.

CDR3 region: CASSLETEGVYGYTF. The CDR3 DNA is TGTGCCAGCAGCTTAGAAACAGAGGGGGTCTATGGCTACACCTTC. V usage is TRBV7-9 and J usage is TRBJ1-2; a weak D match, TRBD1 (6 bases). V was cut by 1 base and J by 4 bases, with 13 bases left in between. Germline CDR1 and CDR2: SEHNR and FQNEAQ (reference sequence). CDR3 length: 15 amino acids.

The chain has TRBV7-3 and TRBJ2-2, with D unresolved. This CDR3 has 15 amino acids. Trimming left V 4 bases short and J 4 bases short, with 13 bases between. Germline CDR1 is SGHTA and CDR2 is FQGTGA. The CDR3 DNA reads as TGTGCCAGCAGCTGGGCCGCGAGTATCACCGGGGAGCTGTTTTTT. This encodes CASSWAASITGELFF.

There are a few counts of this clonotype. The chain is built from TRBV5-8 and TRBJ2-5; D not certain. CDR3 length equals 14 residues. V lost 4 bases and J 1 base, leaving 11 bases between the germline ends. Germline V lookup: CDR1 SGHTS, CDR2 YDEGEE. CDR3 DNA sequence: TGTGCCAGCAGCCTCCTCACAATCCAAGAGACCCAGTACTTC. It encodes CASSLLTIQETQYF.

The chain carries TRBV3-1 and TRBJ2-6; D might be TRBD1 or TRBD2, each matching 5 bases. Trimming took 4 bases from V and 0 from J, leaving 16 bases between them. Per germline, CDR1 LGHDT and CDR2 YNNKEL (reference sequence). The CDR3 is 18 residues long. CDR3 sequence reads: CASSPLPGTPSGANVLTF. The CDR3 region has the DNA TGTGCCAGCAGCCCCCTTCCAGGGACGCCCTCTGGGGCCAACGTCCTGACTTTC.

As for this clonotype: With a far larger clone one base away, a read error is the likely cause. The V call is TRBV5-1, the J call TRBJ2-7; 9 bases are shared with TRBD2. The germline CDR1 and CDR2 sequences are SGHRS and YFSETQ. The V gene end was trimmed by 4 bases and the J gene end by 7 bases; junction bases not matched to a gene: 18. The CDR3 runs to 17 residues. CDR3 loop: CASSPYLSGGGANEQYF. CDR3 in DNA: TGCGCCAGCAGCCCGTACTTGAGCGGCGGGGGGGCCAATGAGCAGTACTTC.

Many counts were recorded for this clonotype. This chain joins TRBV5-1 and TRBJ2-7, with TRBD1 matching over 7 bases. V was pared by 5 bases and J by 0 bases, with 8 bases of the junction left unmatched. Germline-derived CDR1 and CDR2 are SGHRS and YFSETQ. This CDR3 has 15 residues. CDR3 nucleotide sequence: TGCGCCAGCAGACTTGGACAGGCGAGCTCCTACGAGCAGTACTTC. Translation: CASRLGQASSYEQYF.

This clonotype was detected many times. J is TRBJ1-6 and V is TRBV12-3 or TRBV12-4; 7 positions match TRBD1. Trimming cost V 6 bases and J 7 bases; bases outside gene matches: 9. CDR3 length: 15 amino acids. CDR3 nucleotides: TGTGCCAGCAGCGATAGACAGGGCCCGAATTCACCCCTCCACTTT. Its protein product is CASSDRQGPNSPLHF.

This clonotype was detected many times. V and J are TRBV11-2 and TRBJ2-3, with D maybe TRBD2 (5 bases). The CDR3 extends over 14 amino acids. The germline V gene encodes CDR1 SGHAT and CDR2 FQNNGV. V lost 2 bases and J 1 base, leaving 7 bases between the germline ends. The CDR3: CASSLIGGTDTQYF. The CDR3 DNA is TGTGCCAGCAGCTTAATCGGGGGCACAGATACGCAGTATTTT.

With respect to this clonotype: A read error may explain this, as a much larger clone is one base away. The V and J genes are TRBV11-2 and TRBJ1-2; D is undetermined. The CDR3 is 15 residues long. Germline V gene data show CDR1 as SGHAT and CDR2 as FQNNGV. The CDR3 loop is CASGLDPGSSHGYTF. As DNA, the CDR3 is TGTGCCAGCGGCTTAGATCCAGGCTCTTCCCATGGCTACACCTTC. The full variable domain, rest sourced from reference TRBV11-2 and TRBJ1-2, is EAGVAQSPRYKIIEKRQSVAFWCNPISGHATLYWYQQILGQGPKLLIQFQNNGVVDDSQLPKDRFSAERLKGVDSTLKIQPAKLEDSAVYLCASGLDPGSSHGYTFGSGTRLTVV.

The sample holds a few counts of this clonotype. The genes are TRBV28 and TRBJ2-3; 7 bases map to TRBD2. In germline, CDR1 is MDHEN, CDR2 SYDVKM. The length of the CDR3 is 16 residues. With V trimmed by 5 bases and J by 5 bases, 13 bases remained unmatched. The CDR3 sequence is CASSLFKGGGEDTQYF. CDR3 coding DNA: TGTGCCAGCAGTCTTTTTAAGGGCGGGGGAGAAGATACGCAGTATTTT.

The V and J genes are TRBV6-1 and TRBJ2-5, with D perhaps TRBD2 (5 bases). CDR3 length: 14 residues. Germline loops: CDR1 MNHNS, CDR2 SASEGT. V was shortened by 6 bases and J by 2 bases, with 13 bases between the two germline ends. This CDR3 reads CASRPFGVQETQYF. The CDR3 DNA reads TGTGCCAGCAGACCTTTCGGGGTACAAGAGACCCAGTACTTC.

This clonotype was recorded many times. The chain has TRBV6-2 or TRBV6-3 and TRBJ2-3, with 8 nucleotides matching TRBD2. The CDR3 runs to 17 residues. Trimming at V came to 4 bases and at J to 3 bases, leaving 12 bases not matched to a gene. CDR1 and CDR2 from the germline V gene are MNHEY and SVGEGT. CDR3 protein: CASSWLTLAGSTDTQYF. The CDR3 coding sequence is TGTGCCAGCAGTTGGCTTACTTTAGCGGGGTCTACAGATACGCAGTATTTT.

There are a few counts of this clonotype. This rearrangement joins TRBV19 to TRBJ1-3; no reliable D call. Trimming took 3 bases from V and 0 from J, leaving 9 bases between them. Germline CDR1 and CDR2: LNHDA and SQIVND (reference sequence). CDR3 length: 15 residues. Written as DNA, the CDR3 is TGTGCCAGTAGTATTAGCTTGAGCTCTGGAAACACCATATATTTT. As protein: CASSISLSSGNTIYF.

CDR3 in amino acids: CASSLLNFSGGTQETQYF. The CDR3 nucleotides read TGTGCCAGCAGCTTATTAAATTTTAGCGGGGGTACTCAAGAGACCCAGTACTTC. The chain has TRBV11-2 and TRBJ2-5, with 9 nucleotides matching TRBD2. The germline V gene encodes CDR1 SGHAT and CDR2 FQNNGV. CDR3 length: 18 amino acids. After removal of 2 bases from V and 2 bases from J, the junction contained 12 bases not matched to a gene.

This clonotype was counted ten times or more. J is TRBJ2-1 and V is TRBV10-1; 10 nucleotides match TRBD2. After removal of 6 bases from V and 0 bases from J, the junction contained 8 bases not matched to a gene. CDR3 length equals 17 residues. From germline, CDR1 is WNHNN and CDR2 SYGVQD (reference sequence). CDR3 DNA sequence: TGCGCCAGCAGAACCCTAGCGGGGGACAGCTCCTACAATGAGCAGTTCTTC. Translation: CASRTLAGDSSYNEQFF.

The chain links TRBV12-3 or TRBV12-4 to TRBJ1-5, with TRBD1 identical over 9 bases. V trimming: 3 bases; J trimming: 6 bases; junction bases outside the gene matches: 6. The CDR3 covers 15 residues. CDR3 sequence: CASSLGTGRIQPQHF. Written as DNA, the CDR3 is TGTGCCAGCAGTTTGGGGACAGGGAGAATTCAGCCCCAGCATTTT.